The clone carrying this T cell receptor (beta chain) has a single count. What it binds is not known. A quantity of about 0.5 to 1 ug RNA underwent reverse transcription using random hexamers. MiXCR, applied by TCRdb to the immunoSEQ multiplex PCR reads, yields one record per CDR3 protein. The sample shows tens of thousands of distinct CDR3 sequences, roughly 95% of them seen only once. This entry is derived from a study of CD8 T cells in Susac syndrome. Looking at the study overall: Blood was drawn from patients with Susac syndrome. At that point, they were therapy-naive, on corticosteroids, or on intravenous immunoglobulin alone. General study points: The total CD8+ repertoires yielded 15 to 20 Susac-specific public clones and the CD8+ TEMRA repertoires yielded five. Individuals included in the TCR sequencing and HLA analysis were acknowledged by the study to be relatively few in number.

FACS was used to enrich TEMRA cells, whereas the CD8+ and CD4+ T cells were obtained by negative isolation. The J segment lost 0 bases and the V segment lost 1 base, leaving 10 bases of the junction unmatched. CDR1 and CDR2 (germline): SGHDT, YYEEEE. This CDR3 is built from 17 residues. The receptor comes from a human donor with Susac syndrome. Sequencing used CD8+ T cells from PBMCs. The chain employs TRBV5-6 and TRBJ2-7; 7 bases map to TRBD2. The CDR3 DNA reads as TGTGCCAGCAGCTTGAGGCTTATGCGGGGGACCTCCTACGAGCAGTACGTC. It codes for CASSLRLMRGTSYEQYV.